The 28 T cell receptor beta chains below were found in one sample sequenced in a study of blood T cell repertoires in COVID-19. TCRdb keeps only in-frame clones here, not all; method: immunoSEQ multiplex PCR. This table holds roughly 440,000 clones, about 91% found once. Sequencing was carried out using peripheral blood. Receptors originate from a woman in her 50s with COVID-19, enrolled during active disease.

V and J are TRBV3-1 (or the pseudogene TRBV3-2) and TRBJ1-2; D ambiguous. With 4 bases removed from V and 6 bases from J, the gap between germline ends came to 21 bases. Germline CDR1 is LGHDT and CDR2 is YNNKEL (reference sequence). The CDR3 sequence is 16 residues long. CDR3 in amino acids: CASSPIQTSWRDGYTF. DNA for the CDR3: TGTGCCAGCAGCCCCATTCAGACCTCGTGGCGGGATGGCTACACCTTC.

This chain connects TRBV6-5 to TRBJ1-5; D remains ambiguous. V lost 4 bases, J lost 7 bases, and 14 bases lay in between. Germline V CDR1 and CDR2: MNHEY, SVGAGI. This CDR3 region has 14 residues. CDR3 bases: TGTGCCAGCAGTTCCGGAGGCGTAGGACAGCCCCAGCATTTT. This translates into CASSSGGVGQPQHF.

A single count supports this clone. The chain joins TRBV2 to TRBJ1-6; no definite D call. This CDR3 region has 15 residues. With 2 bases removed from V and 7 bases from J, the gap between germline ends came to 12 bases. The germline CDR1 and CDR2 sequences are SNHLY and FYNNEI. Here the CDR3 reads CASSELRTGNSPLHF. The DNA of the CDR3 is TGTGCCAGCAGTGAACTGCGGACGGGAAATTCACCCCTCCACTTT.

The chain carries TRBV6-2 or TRBV6-3 and TRBJ2-1; D is perhaps TRBD2 (6 bases). Germline V lookup: CDR1 MNHEY, CDR2 SVGEGT. The CDR3 consists of 15 residues. V lost 4 bases to trimming and J lost 7 bases, with 17 bases between them. CDR3 region: CASSSATSRRNEQFF. DNA for the CDR3: TGTGCCAGCAGTTCTGCAACTAGCAGGAGGAATGAGCAGTTCTTC.

The chain uses TRBV11-3 and TRBJ2-7; D unclear. Germline V gives CDR1 SGHNT, CDR2 YENEEA. The CDR3 covers 13 residues. Between the trimmed V and J ends, which lost 4 bases and 2 bases, there was a span of 9 bases. The DNA for the CDR3 is TGTGCCAGCAGCTCCAGTCTTACCTACGAGCAGTACTTC. The encoded protein is CASSSSLTYEQYF.

The rearrangement uses TRBV18 and TRBJ2-1; TRBD2 aligns across 12 bases. V lost 6 bases and J lost 8; bases outside the gene matches: 5. The CDR3 covers 14 residues. Germline CDR1 KGHSH, CDR2 LQKENI. CDR3: CASSTSGGGDEQFF. The CDR3 DNA follows: TGTGCCAGCTCGACTAGCGGGGGAGGAGATGAGCAGTTCTTC.

The chain joins TRBV6-5 to TRBJ1-6, with TRBD1 as a possible D gene (5 bases). This CDR3 is built from 14 residues. Per germline, CDR1 MNHEY and CDR2 SVGAGI. Between the trimmed V and J ends, which lost 5 bases and 10 bases, there was a span of 15 bases. The CDR3 coding sequence is TGTGCCAGCAGTACGACAGTCAGGTACTCACCCCTCCACTTT. This encodes CASSTTVRYSPLHF.

This chain uses TRBV7-9 with TRBJ2-3; a weak D match, TRBD2 (7 bases). CDR3 size: 14 residues. The V end lost 3 bases, the J end lost 3 bases, and 10 bases lay between the germline ends. Germline CDR1 SEHNR, CDR2 FQNEAQ (reference sequence). DNA of the CDR3: TGTGCCAGCAGCTTGGGGGGGCCGACAGATACGCAGTATTTT. Translating it yields CASSLGGPTDTQYF.

This chain connects TRBV5-1 to TRBJ2-1, with unresolved D. Trimming cost V 0 bases and J 5 bases, with 12 bases left between them. Germline V lookup: CDR1 SGHRS, CDR2 YFSETQ. CDR3 length: 15 residues. The CDR3 loop is CASSLGEILNNEQFF. The CDR3, as DNA: TGCGCCAGCAGCTTGGGAGAGATCCTGAACAATGAGCAGTTCTTC.

J is TRBJ1-5 and V is TRBV24-1; D gene uncertain. CDR1 and CDR2 (germline): KGHDR, SFDVKD. This CDR3 spans 13 amino acids. V gave up 4 bases and J gave up 9 bases, with 12 bases separating them. DNA for the CDR3: TGTGCCACCAGTGAGGGCAAGGATATGCCCCAGCATTTT. Translated, it gives CATSEGKDMPQHF.

The CDR3 loop is CASSLEGSGANVLTF. The DNA for the CDR3 is TGCGCCAGCAGCTTGGAGGGGTCTGGGGCCAACGTCCTGACTTTC. This rearrangement joins TRBV5-1 to TRBJ2-6, with TRBD1 as a possible D gene (5 bases). This CDR3 spans 15 amino acids. V shed 0 bases and J shed 1 base, with 5 bases lying between them. In germline, CDR1 is SGHRS, CDR2 YFSETQ.

CDR3 amino acids: CASSFDRVGEQYF. CDR3 nucleotides: TGTGCCAGCAGTTTTGACAGGGTGGGCGAGCAGTACTTC. The genes are TRBV6-2 or TRBV6-3 and TRBJ2-7, with TRBD1 matching 7 bases. With 4 bases clipped from V and 6 bases from J, the junction kept 6 bases outside the gene matches. In germline, CDR1 is MNHEY, CDR2 SVGEGT. The CDR3 extends over 13 amino acids.

This clone was observed once. The chain joins TRBV2 to TRBJ2-3; 9 bases line up with TRBD1. J lost 6 bases, V lost 6 bases, and 4 bases had no gene match. Germline V gene data show CDR1 as SNHLY and CDR2 as FYNNEI. This CDR3 spans 13 amino acids. This CDR3 is CASSLGTGDTQYF. The CDR3 region has the DNA TGTGCCAGCAGCCTTGGGACAGGGGATACGCAGTATTTT. Using reference TRBV2 and TRBJ2-3 for the parts outside the CDR3, the full variable domain is EPEVTQTPSHQVTQMGQEVILRCVPISNHLYFYWYRQILGQKVEFLVSFYNNEISEKSEIFDDQFSVERPDGSNFTLKIRSTKLEDSAMYFCASSLGTGDTQYFGPGTRLTVL.

Here the CDR3 reads CASSLPSHIKQFF. As DNA, the CDR3 is TGTGCCAGCAGCTTACCGAGCCATATTAAGCAGTTCTTC. This rearrangement joins TRBV7-9 to TRBJ2-1; D is undetermined. The germline CDR1 and CDR2 sequences are SEHNR and FQNEAQ (reference sequence). The CDR3 has 13 amino acids. Trimming removed 2 bases from V and 11 bases from J, with 13 bases in between.

The genes are TRBV20-1 and TRBJ1-2; the D is unclear. V dropped 3 bases and J dropped 4 bases, with 15 bases sitting between them. The CDR3 loop spans 14 amino acids. CDR1 and CDR2 from the germline V gene are DFQATT and SNEGSKA (reference sequence). The CDR3 region is CSASFWLEGYGYTF. CDR3 bases: TGCAGTGCTAGTTTTTGGTTAGAGGGCTATGGCTACACCTTC.

The chain combines TRBV6-2 or TRBV6-3 with TRBJ2-7; D is possibly TRBD1 (5 bases). The germline V and J ends were trimmed by 0 bases and 5 bases, with 11 bases remaining between them. The CDR3 contains 14 residues. Germline CDR1 reads MNHEY; CDR2 reads SVGEGT. CDR3 region: CASSYSRQGDEQYF. In DNA, the CDR3 is TGTGCCAGCAGTTACTCGAGGCAGGGTGACGAGCAGTACTTC.

The chain joins TRBV2 to TRBJ1-6; D gene unclear. CDR1 and CDR2 (germline): SNHLY, FYNNEI. Between the trimmed V and J ends, which lost 5 bases and 9 bases, there was a span of 17 bases. This CDR3 has 15 residues. The CDR3 DNA follows: TGTGCCAGCAGTTTACAGAAAGGTTTGGGTTCACCCCTCCACTTT. Translation gives CASSLQKGLGSPLHF. Full variable domain (missing parts from reference TRBV2 and TRBJ1-6): EPEVTQTPSHQVTQMGQEVILRCVPISNHLYFYWYRQILGQKVEFLVSFYNNEISEKSEIFDDQFSVERPDGSNFTLKIRSTKLEDSAMYFCASSLQKGLGSPLHFGNGTRLTVT.

This clone was seen once. CDR3 in DNA: TGTGCCAGTAACTCACCTAATGGTCGGACAGGGGGCTATGATGACTATGGCTACACCTTC. This sequence encodes CASNSPNGRTGGYDDYGYTF. The chain joins TRBV19 to TRBJ1-2; 11 nucleotides agree with TRBD1. Trimming took 7 bases from V and 3 from J; bases not matched to a gene: 22. This CDR3 comprises 20 residues. Germline assignment: CDR1 LNHDA and CDR2 SQIVND (reference sequence).

This clone was seen only once. This chain joins TRBV19 and TRBJ1-2, with D unresolved. Germline V gene sequence: CDR1 LNHDA, CDR2 SQIVND (reference sequence). The CDR3 has 11 amino acids. V gave up 4 bases and J gave up 9 bases, with 9 bases separating them. CDR3 nucleotide sequence: TGTGCCAGTAGTAGCCCTGGGCGCTACACCTTC. Its protein is CASSSPGRYTF.

V is TRBV19 and J is TRBJ1-2; D remains ambiguous. CDR1 and CDR2 (germline): LNHDA, SQIVND (reference sequence). The CDR3 runs 16 residues. V was trimmed by 5 bases and J by 2 bases, leaving 18 bases between them. The CDR3 DNA follows: TGTGCCAGTAGTCTTGCAGGATTGCCTCCAAACTATGGCTACACCTTC. Residues: CASSLAGLPPNYGYTF.

This chain uses TRBV28 with TRBJ2-6; possibly TRBD2 for D (5 bases). V shed 1 base and J shed 0 bases, with 13 bases lying between them. Germline loops: CDR1 MDHEN, CDR2 SYDVKM. The CDR3 has 18 residues. The DNA of the CDR3 is TGTGCCAGCAGTTTATTGGCGGGTTCGGTCTCTGGGGCCAACGTCCTGACTTTC. It is translated as CASSLLAGSVSGANVLTF.

As regards this clone: This sample includes further DNA sequences coding for the same CDR3. V gene TRBV9 combines with J gene TRBJ1-1; D gene uncertain. V gave up 4 bases and J gave up 1 base, with 8 bases separating them. The germline V gene has CDR1 SGDLS and CDR2 YYNGEE. This CDR3 is built from 13 residues. DNA for the CDR3: TGTGCCAGCAGCTCCCGCGGGAACACTGAAGCTTTCTTT. Translated: CASSSRGNTEAFF.

CDR3 in amino acids: CASSPEFYGYTF. As DNA, the CDR3 is TGTGCCAGCAGCCCGGAGTTTTACGGCTACACCTTC. The rearrangement joins TRBV6-6 to TRBJ1-2; D gene ambiguous. The CDR3 has 12 residues. The V end lost 6 bases, the J end lost 8 bases, and 13 bases lay between the germline ends. CDR1 and CDR2 (germline): MNHNY, SVGAGI (reference sequence).

The rearrangement joins TRBV9 to TRBJ2-4; weak D call: TRBD2 (5 bases). Germline V gene lookup returns CDR1 SGDLS and CDR2 YYNGEE. V was cut by 4 bases and J by 0 bases, with 11 bases left in between. This CDR3 has 15 residues. The CDR3 nucleotides are TGTGCCAGCAGCCCCGGACTTGTAGCCAAAAACATTCAGTACTTC. Amino acid sequence: CASSPGLVAKNIQYF.

The gene calls are TRBV20-1 and TRBJ2-3, with 9 bases lining up with TRBD2. Trimming at V came to 3 bases and at J to 2 bases, leaving 9 bases not matched to a gene. The CDR3 is 16 amino acids. The germline CDR1 and CDR2 sequences are DFQATT and SNEGSKA (reference sequence). CDR3 sequence reads: CSASIRAGGDTDTQYF. CDR3 nucleotide sequence: TGCAGTGCTAGTATTCGGGCGGGGGGGGACACAGATACGCAGTATTTT.

This chain connects TRBV24-1 to TRBJ2-2; TRBD1 matches at 10 bases. This CDR3 has 17 residues. From germline, CDR1 is KGHDR and CDR2 SFDVKD. The trim removed 2 bases at V and 3 bases at J, leaving 5 bases unmatched. The DNA for the CDR3 is TGTGCCACCAGTGATTCACGGGGACAGGGGCACACCGGGGAGCTGTTTTTT. Protein sequence: CATSDSRGQGHTGELFF.

About this clone: A read error may produce the germline difference seen at one junction end. This chain links TRBV19 with TRBJ1-5; a possible D gene is TRBD1 (6 bases). The CDR3 is made up of 15 amino acids. Germline V lookup: CDR1 LNHDA, CDR2 SQIVND (reference sequence). CDR3 DNA sequence: TGTGCCAGTACCCAGGGAACGGGGGGCAACCAGCCCCAGCATTTT. It specifies CASTQGTGGNQPQHF.

With regard to this clone: Additional DNA sequences in this sample encode the identical CDR3. The V call is TRBV18, the J call TRBJ1-3; a weak D match, TRBD1 (6 bases). Trimming removed 3 bases at V and 2 bases at J, with 11 bases between. Germline CDR1 reads KGHSH; CDR2 reads LQKENI. This CDR3 region has 15 residues. The CDR3: CASSPGPGAGNTIYF. The CDR3 DNA follows: TGTGCCAGCTCACCCGGGCCAGGGGCTGGAAACACCATATATTTT.